Below, one T cell receptor (beta chain) is given with its context. This CDR3 spans 14 amino acids. J gave up 3 bases and V 5 bases, and 3 bases lay outside the gene matches. CDR1 and CDR2 (germline): KGHSH, LQKENI. These data come from a study of technical replicates of blood from four donors. TCRdb keeps only in-frame clones here, not all; method: immunoSEQ multiplex PCR. The data show around 78,000 clones, about 93% seen once. The chain joins TRBV18 to TRBJ2-7; the match to TRBD2 covers 11 bases. Material for sequencing was T cells isolated from PBMCs. The receptor's source is a human donor in good health. The CDR3 region is CASSSGTSGYEQYF. DNA of the CDR3: TGTGCCAGCTCATCCGGGACTAGCGGCTACGAGCAGTACTTC.